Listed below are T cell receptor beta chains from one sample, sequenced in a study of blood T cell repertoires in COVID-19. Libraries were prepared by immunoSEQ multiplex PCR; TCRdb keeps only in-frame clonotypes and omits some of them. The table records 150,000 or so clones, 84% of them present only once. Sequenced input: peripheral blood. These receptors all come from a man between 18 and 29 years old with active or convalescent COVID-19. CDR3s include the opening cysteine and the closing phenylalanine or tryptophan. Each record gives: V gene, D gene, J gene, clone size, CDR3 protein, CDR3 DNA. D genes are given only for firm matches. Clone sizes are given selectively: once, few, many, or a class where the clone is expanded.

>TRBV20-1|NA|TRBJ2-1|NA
CSASRSVQFF
TGCAGTGCTAGCCGTTCTGTACAGTTCTTC
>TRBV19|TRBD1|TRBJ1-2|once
CASSMRTGTKTYGYTF
TGTGCCAGTAGTATGAGGACAGGGACAAAAACCTATGGCTACACCTTC
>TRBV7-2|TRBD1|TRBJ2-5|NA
CASRPFKGALETQYF
TGTGCCAGCAGACCCTTTAAGGGGGCATTAGAGACCCAGTACTTC
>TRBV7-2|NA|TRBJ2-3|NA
CASSLEGAQYF
TGTGCCAGCAGCTTAGAGGGGGCGCAGTATTTT
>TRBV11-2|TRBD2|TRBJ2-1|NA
CASSSILLGEGSYNEQFF
TGTGCCAGCAGCTCCATTCTCTTGGGGGAGGGTTCCTACAATGAGCAGTTCTTC
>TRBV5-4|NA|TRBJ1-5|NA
CASSFGGLLNQPQHF
TGTGCCAGCAGCTTTGGGGGACTCCTGAATCAGCCCCAGCATTTT
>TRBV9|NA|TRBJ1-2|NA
CASSPRANPDLGYTF
TGTGCCAGCAGCCCGAGGGCTAACCCCGACCTAGGCTACACCTTC
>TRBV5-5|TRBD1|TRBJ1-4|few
CASSLEGAGSNEKLFF
TGTGCCAGCAGCTTGGAGGGGGCAGGGTCTAATGAAAAACTGTTTTTT
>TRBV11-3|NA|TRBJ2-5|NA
CASSLGGVGTQYF
TGTGCCAGCAGCTTAGGAGGTGTGGGGACCCAGTACTTC
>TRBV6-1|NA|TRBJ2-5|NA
CASSESQVRGETQYF
TGTGCCAGCAGTGAAAGCCAGGTTAGGGGGGAGACCCAGTACTTC